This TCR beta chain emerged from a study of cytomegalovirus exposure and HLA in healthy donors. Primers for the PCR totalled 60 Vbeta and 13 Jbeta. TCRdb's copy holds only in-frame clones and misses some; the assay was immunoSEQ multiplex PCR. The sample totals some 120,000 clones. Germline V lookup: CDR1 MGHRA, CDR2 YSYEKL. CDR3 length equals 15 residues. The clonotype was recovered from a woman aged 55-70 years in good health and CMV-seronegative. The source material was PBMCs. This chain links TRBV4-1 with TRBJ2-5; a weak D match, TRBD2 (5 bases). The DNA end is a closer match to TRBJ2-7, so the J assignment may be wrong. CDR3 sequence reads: CASSQGGLSRYEQYF. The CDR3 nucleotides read TGCGCCAGCAGCCAAGGTGGACTGTCAAGGTACGAGCAGTACTTC.